This T cell receptor beta chain comes out of a study of response to subunit inactivated influenza vaccine. Whole-study findings and limits: Each seasonal influenza vaccination, the authors suggested, recruits few new T cells.

MiXCR was run by TCRdb on the RT-PCR reads, yielding one entry per CDR3 protein. The repertoire includes 500,000 or so distinct CDR3 sequences, about a tenth of them detected once, and about 12% sits in the top ten. Trimming at V came to 3 bases and at J to 0 bases, leaving 12 bases not matched to a gene. The germline gives CDR1 SGHRS, CDR2 YFSETQ. The CDR3 extends over 17 amino acids. This clonotype was seen many times. Its specificity is unknown. The TCR comes from a man in his fifties who received an inactivated influenza vaccine. The rearrangement joins TRBV5-1 to TRBJ2-7; TRBD1 agrees at 7 bases. The material was PBMCs from blood, obtained roughly 45 days after vaccination. CDR3 sequence reads: CASSYDRDSLSSYEQYF. CDR3 DNA: TGCGCCAGCAGCTACGACCGGGACAGCCTGAGCTCCTACGAGCAGTACTTC. The whole variable domain, filled in from reference TRBV5-1 and TRBJ2-7, reads KAGVTQTPRYLIKTRGQQVTLSCSPISGHRSVSWYQQTPGQGLQFLFEYFSETQRNKGNFPGRFSGRQFSNSRSEMNVSTLELGDSALYLCASSYDRDSLSSYEQYFGPGTRLTVT.